One and the same sample provided the 19 T cell receptor beta chains below, sequenced in a study of response to subunit inactivated influenza vaccine. TCRdb itself ran the RT-PCR reads through MiXCR, one entry per CDR3 protein. The top ten clones hold less than 2.5% of a sample with roughly 520,000 distinct CDR3 sequences, roughly 25% of them seen once. The sequences come from CD4+ T cells sorted from PBMCs, collected 5 days after vaccination. These receptors were obtained from a man between 50 and 59 years old who received an inactivated influenza vaccine.

The genes are TRBV20-1 and TRBJ2-1; no reliable D call. The CDR3 covers 12 residues. In germline, CDR1 is DFQATT, CDR2 SNEGSKA (reference sequence). Trimming cost V 5 bases and J 7 bases, with 12 bases left between them. CDR3 amino acids: CSADLQINEQFF. CDR3 in DNA: TGCAGTGCTGACCTACAGATTAATGAGCAGTTCTTC.

The table lists this clonotype with a few counts. The V call is TRBV6-2 or TRBV6-3, the J call TRBJ2-7, with D possibly TRBD2 on 6 matching bases. Germline V CDR1 and CDR2: MNHEY, SVGEGT. V gave up 5 bases and J gave up 2 bases, with 19 bases separating them. The CDR3 sequence is 16 residues long. This CDR3 reads CASSRPGLKGAYEQYF. CDR3 nucleotides: TGTGCCAGCAGTCGACCGGGACTCAAAGGGGCCTACGAGCAGTACTTC.

The chain uses TRBV5-1 and TRBJ2-1; D not certain. CDR3 length: 15 amino acids. The V end was cut by 6 bases, the J end by 0 bases, with 13 bases between. CDR1 is SGHRS, CDR2 YFSETQ, per germline. The CDR3 loop reads CASNFGRSSYNEQFF. In DNA form, the CDR3 reads TGCGCCAGCAATTTCGGGCGGAGCTCCTACAATGAGCAGTTCTTC.

Only a few counts were recorded for this clonotype. The J gene is TRBJ2-5, the V gene TRBV12-3 or TRBV12-4, with 11 bases aligning to TRBD2. V was pared by 6 bases and J by 5 bases, with 8 bases of the junction left unmatched. The CDR3 consists of 15 residues. The CDR3, as DNA: TGTGCCAGCAGCCCTACTAGCGGGAGTTGGGAGACCCAGTACTTC. It translates to CASSPTSGSWETQYF.

This clonotype was seen once. This chain links TRBV6-5 with TRBJ1-3; D not certain. CDR1 is MNHEY and CDR2 is SVGAGI in the germline V gene. The CDR3 has 15 residues. V was cut by 0 bases and J by 4 bases, with 10 bases left in between. The CDR3 reads CASSYSGSAGNTIYF. The DNA for the CDR3 is TGTGCCAGCAGTTACTCGGGAAGTGCCGGAAACACCATATATTTT.

This clonotype was counted ten times or more. The rearrangement links TRBV20-1 to TRBJ2-5; D gene ambiguous. The CDR3 loop spans 15 amino acids. CDR1 and CDR2 from the germline V gene are DFQATT and SNEGSKA (reference sequence). V was shortened by 6 bases and J by 3 bases, with 20 bases between the two germline ends. DNA for the CDR3: TGCAGTGCCCGGCCCGGCGACGCGGTCAAAGAGACCCAGTACTTC. Its translation is CSARPGDAVKETQYF.

This clonotype was detected many times. The chain recombines TRBV4-3 with TRBJ2-7; 9 nucleotides align to TRBD2. Per germline, CDR1 LGHNA and CDR2 YSLEER. This CDR3 is built from 16 residues. With 3 bases clipped from V and 4 bases from J, the junction kept 10 bases outside the gene matches. The CDR3 DNA is TGCGCCAGCAGCCAGGATACCGGGACTAGCACATACGAGCAGTACTTC. This translates into CASSQDTGTSTYEQYF.

J is TRBJ1-1 and V is TRBV5-4; tentative D call: TRBD1 (5 bases). Germline V gene lookup returns CDR1 SGHNT and CDR2 YYREEE (reference sequence). Trimming took off 4 bases at V and 1 base at J, with 11 bases between the two ends. This CDR3 has 14 residues. Here the CDR3 reads CASSRGDPNTEAFF. DNA for the CDR3: TGTGCCAGCAGCCGAGGGGACCCGAACACTGAAGCTTTCTTT.

The chain carries TRBV9 and TRBJ2-5; TRBD1 matches 7 bases. Germline V CDR1 and CDR2: SGDLS, YYNGEE. J gave up 5 bases and V 4 bases, and 8 bases lay outside the gene matches. The CDR3 is 14 residues long. CDR3 sequence (DNA): TGTGCCAGCAGCTTAACCGGGACAGAGGAGACCCAGTACTTC. This codes for CASSLTGTEETQYF.

J is TRBJ2-1 and V is TRBV7-2, with D unresolved. V dropped 0 bases and J dropped 10 bases, with 13 bases sitting between them. Germline lookup yields CDR1 SGHTA and CDR2 FQGNSA. The CDR3 is made up of 14 amino acids. The CDR3 DNA is TGTGCCAGCAGCTTAGCGTCGTCTGGCGGAGAGCAGTTCTTC. It translates to CASSLASSGGEQFF. The whole variable domain, remainder taken from reference TRBV7-2 and TRBJ2-1, is GAGVSQSPSNKVTEKGKDVELRCDPISGHTALYWYRQSLGQGLEFLIYFQGNSAPDKSGLPSDRFSAERTGGSVSTLTIQRTQQEDSAVYLCASSLASSGGEQFFGPGTRLTVL.

This chain joins TRBV15 and TRBJ1-5, with D perhaps matching TRBD1 (6 bases). The CDR3 totals 14 residues. Looked up from germline, CDR1 is LNHNV and CDR2 is YYDKDF (reference sequence). V lost 1 base to trimming and J lost 9 bases, with 13 bases between them. CDR3 residues: CATSRGNRERPQHF. CDR3 DNA: TGTGCCACCAGCAGAGGTAACAGGGAAAGGCCCCAGCATTTT.

This clonotype was seen more than once but under ten times. V and J are TRBV3-1 and TRBJ2-7; 9 bases map to TRBD1. V was pared by 5 bases and J by 2 bases, with 10 bases of the junction left unmatched. The CDR3 contains 16 residues. CDR1 is LGHDT, CDR2 YNNKEL, per germline (reference sequence). The CDR3: CASSFRPGQGPYEQYF. DNA for the CDR3: TGTGCCAGCAGCTTTCGACCGGGACAGGGACCCTACGAGCAGTACTTC.

This chain joins TRBV12-3 or TRBV12-4 and TRBJ2-3; possibly TRBD2 for D (6 bases). With 5 bases removed from V and 1 base from J, the gap between germline ends came to 16 bases. The CDR3 contains 16 residues. CDR3 nucleotides: TGTGCCAGCAGTACAGTCTTGGGCGGGGGCACAGATACGCAGTATTTT. Protein: CASSTVLGGGTDTQYF.

In its sample, this clonotype was seen many times. This rearrangement joins TRBV7-2 to TRBJ2-5; 7 positions match TRBD1. V lost 1 base, J lost 4 bases, and 6 bases stayed unmatched. The CDR3 sequence is 15 residues long. In germline, CDR1 is SGHTA, CDR2 FQGNSA. CDR3 residues: CASSLVAGGRETQYF. CDR3 sequence (DNA): TGTGCCAGCAGCTTAGTGGCAGGGGGACGAGAGACCCAGTACTTC. Full variable domain (missing parts from reference TRBV7-2 and TRBJ2-5): GAGVSQSPSNKVTEKGKDVELRCDPISGHTALYWYRQSLGQGLEFLIYFQGNSAPDKSGLPSDRFSAERTGGSVSTLTIQRTQQEDSAVYLCASSLVAGGRETQYFGPGTRLLVL.

This clonotype was seen more than once but under ten times. The chain carries TRBV20-1 and TRBJ2-5; 9 nucleotides agree with TRBD1. The V gene's germline CDR1 is DFQATT and CDR2 SNEGSKA (reference sequence). Germline trimming cut 5 bases from V and 4 bases from J; bases unmatched to any gene: 8. The CDR3 length is 14 residues. DNA of the CDR3: TGCAGTGCTGCAACTCGACAGGGGGGAGAGACCCAGTACTTC. Protein sequence: CSAATRQGGETQYF.

In its sample, this clonotype was seen a few times. V is TRBV28 and J is TRBJ1-4; 7 nucleotides line up with TRBD1. CDR3 length equals 14 residues. Germline V gene sequence: CDR1 MDHEN, CDR2 SYDVKM. The ends lost 5 bases at V and 8 bases at J; junction bases unmatched: 8. The CDR3 sequence: CASSPGQRREKLFF. In DNA, the CDR3 is TGTGCCAGCAGTCCGGGACAGCGAAGAGAAAAACTGTTTTTT. Full variable domain (missing parts from reference TRBV28 and TRBJ1-4): DVKVTQSSRYLVKRTGEKVFLECVQDMDHENMFWYRQDPGLGLRLIYFSYDVKMKEKGDIPEGYSVSREKKERFSLILESASTNQTSMYLCASSPGQRREKLFFGSGTQLSVL.

V is TRBV6-6 and J is TRBJ2-1; 9 bases are shared with TRBD1. From germline, CDR1 is MNHNY and CDR2 SVGAGI (reference sequence). This CDR3 region has 13 residues. The V segment lost 5 bases and the J segment 12 bases; nucleotides outside the gene matches: 8. The CDR3 nucleotides are TGTGCCAGCAGTCCGGGACAGGGATTGCCGCAGTTCTTC. It encodes CASSPGQGLPQFF.

The chain has TRBV11-2 and TRBJ2-1, with 12 bases that match TRBD2. The CDR3 totals 16 residues. The V and J ends lost 5 bases and 7 bases, in that order; junction bases with no gene match: 9. Germline V gene lookup returns CDR1 SGHAT and CDR2 FQNNGV. Written as DNA, the CDR3 is TGTGCCAGCAGCCTCCAACTAGCGGGAGGTAGGAATGAGCAGTTCTTC. It translates to CASSLQLAGGRNEQFF. Full variable domain (remainder filled in from reference TRBV11-2 and TRBJ2-1): EAGVAQSPRYKIIEKRQSVAFWCNPISGHATLYWYQQILGQGPKLLIQFQNNGVVDDSQLPKDRFSAERLKGVDSTLKIQPAKLEDSAVYLCASSLQLAGGRNEQFFGPGTRLTVL.

The J gene is TRBJ2-3, the V gene TRBV7-9; TRBD1 matches at 7 bases. J was trimmed by 6 bases and V by 2 bases; bases with no gene match: 14. The length of the CDR3 is 17 residues. From germline, CDR1 is SEHNR and CDR2 FQNEAQ (reference sequence). The DNA of the CDR3 is TGTGCCAGCAGCTTACCCATGACAGGGTGGGTTGAGGATACGCAGTATTTT. Residues: CASSLPMTGWVEDTQYF.